This TCR beta chain was documented in a study of CD8+CD57+ T cells in acquired aplastic anemia. On the study more broadly: Yields of DNA that came from sorted CD4+ and CD8+ cells averaged about 3.4 ug. Study-wide points: The number of CD8+ CDR3 sequences shared by patients and controls was about 30. No significant difference in CD8+ Simpson's diversity was found between patients and controls.

Ten or more counts support this clonotype. Its specificity is unknown. Patients picked for sequencing had shown CD8+CD57+ cell expansion detected by flow cytometry. The diagnosis in all patients was severe acquired aplastic anemia. The CDR3 has 13 residues. With 4 bases clipped from V and 7 bases from J, the junction kept 7 bases outside the gene matches. The germline CDR1 and CDR2 sequences are SGDLS and YYNGEE. TCR beta VDJ and CDR3 profiles were obtained from a genomic DNA template. A single record per CDR3 protein comes from TCRdb applying MiXCR to the reads. The data show 130,000 or so distinct CDR3 sequences, under 60% seen once.

The V call is TRBV9, the J call TRBJ1-1; 7 bases are shared with TRBD1. The sequence was obtained from a human donor with aplastic anemia. Sequenced input: sorted CD4+, CD8+, or CD8+CD57+ T cells (not recorded which) from PBMCs. The chain's CDR3 is CASSRGTAYEAFF. In DNA form, the CDR3 reads TGTGCCAGCAGCCGGGGGACAGCATATGAAGCTTTCTTT.